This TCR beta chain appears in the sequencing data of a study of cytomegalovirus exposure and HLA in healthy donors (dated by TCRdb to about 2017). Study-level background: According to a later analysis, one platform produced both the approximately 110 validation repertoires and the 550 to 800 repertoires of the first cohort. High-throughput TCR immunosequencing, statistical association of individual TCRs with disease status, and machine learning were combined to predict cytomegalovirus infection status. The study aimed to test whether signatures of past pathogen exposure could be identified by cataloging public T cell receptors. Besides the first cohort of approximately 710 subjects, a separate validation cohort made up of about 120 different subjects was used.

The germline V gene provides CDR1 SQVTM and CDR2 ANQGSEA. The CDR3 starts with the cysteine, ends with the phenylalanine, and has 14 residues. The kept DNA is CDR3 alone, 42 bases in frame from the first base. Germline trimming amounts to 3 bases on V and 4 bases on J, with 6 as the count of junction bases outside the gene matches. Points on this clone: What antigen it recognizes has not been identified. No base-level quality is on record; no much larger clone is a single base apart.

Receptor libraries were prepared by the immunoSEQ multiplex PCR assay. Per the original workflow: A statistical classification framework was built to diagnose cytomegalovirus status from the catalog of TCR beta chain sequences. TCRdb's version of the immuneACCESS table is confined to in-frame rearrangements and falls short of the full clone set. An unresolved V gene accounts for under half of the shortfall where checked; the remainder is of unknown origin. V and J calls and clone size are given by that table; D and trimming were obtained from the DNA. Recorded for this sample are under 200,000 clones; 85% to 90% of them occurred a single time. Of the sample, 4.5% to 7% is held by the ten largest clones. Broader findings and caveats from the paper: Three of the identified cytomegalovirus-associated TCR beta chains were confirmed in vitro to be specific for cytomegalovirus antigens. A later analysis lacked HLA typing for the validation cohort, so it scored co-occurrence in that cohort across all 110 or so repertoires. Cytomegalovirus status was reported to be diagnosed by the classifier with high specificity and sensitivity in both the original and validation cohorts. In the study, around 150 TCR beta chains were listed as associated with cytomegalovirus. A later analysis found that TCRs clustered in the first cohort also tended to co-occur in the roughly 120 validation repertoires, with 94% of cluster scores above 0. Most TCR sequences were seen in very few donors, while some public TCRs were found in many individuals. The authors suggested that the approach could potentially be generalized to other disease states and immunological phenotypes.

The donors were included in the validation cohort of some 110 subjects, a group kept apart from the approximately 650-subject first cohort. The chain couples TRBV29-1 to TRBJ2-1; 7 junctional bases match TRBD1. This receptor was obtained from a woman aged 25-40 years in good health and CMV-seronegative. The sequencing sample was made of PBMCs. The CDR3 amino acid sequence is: CSVETGTYYNEQFF. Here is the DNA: TGCAGCGTTGAGACAGGGACCTATTACAATGAGCAGTTCTTC.